What follows is one T cell receptor (beta chain) and its context. The antigen it recognizes is unknown. The data stem from a study of cytomegalovirus exposure and HLA in healthy donors listed by TCRdb under 2017. As for the study more broadly: An earlier analysis of about 530 of the donors reported approximately 300 Gb of sequence data and around 110 million unique TCR beta sequences obtained from about 180 million T cells. Approximately 300 gigabases of sequencing data and 70 million to 95 million unique TCR sequences made up an early release that covered fewer than 650 HLA-typed donors. The genetic ancestry cluster associated with self-reported Caucasian donors included roughly 84% of the 398 genotyped donors. The study aimed to test whether cataloging public T cell receptors could reveal signatures of past pathogen exposure. The study profiled the T cell repertoires of hundreds of subjects by immunosequencing and related them to cytomegalovirus serostatus. Besides the first cohort of roughly 640 subjects, a separate validation cohort made up of 90 to 150 different subjects was used. To predict cytomegalovirus infection status, the study brought together high-throughput TCR immunosequencing, statistical association of individual TCRs with disease status, and machine learning. In a later analysis, previously published TCR beta repertoires from several hundred donors were re-analyzed and high-resolution HLA genotyping was added so that TCR occurrence patterns could be studied. Rather than drawing on any new phenotypic data, the later analysis identified candidate immune exposures from TCR beta sequences and the way those sequences occurred across donors. To decide whether each TCR beta V gene segment behaved as functional or pseudogenic, an earlier analysis of nearly 600 of the donors relied on high-throughput TCR beta sequencing. Donor age, sex, ethnicity and CMV serostatus were compiled together with the repertoire data. In a later genetic analysis, genome-wide SNP genotypes for about 55% of the roughly 700 donors were used, and that subset was treated as a discovery cohort. All discovery cohort repertoires had been generated using a single sequencing platform. HLA typing included class I and class II loci at four-digit resolution. The number of typed donors differed by locus: 629-630 for A, B, C, DRB1 and DQB1; 500 to 550 for DQA1; 606 for DPA1; and 450 to 480 for DPB1. A handful of DR-DQ haplotypes were treated as single units for association and clustering because of strong linkage in the cohort. Among 398 genotyped donors of the cohort, an average of about 240,000 unique TCR beta nucleotide sequences were sequenced per donor, roughly 20% of them non-productive. The research as a whole found: Specific HLA alleles were associated with 15,000 to 20,000 TCR beta sequences at a false discovery rate of 0.05 in a later analysis. Some IMGT-functional V segments, including TRBV6-2 and TRBV6-3, could not be distinguished by the 87-base-pair reads and were therefore excluded. A few of the identified cytomegalovirus-associated TCR beta chains were confirmed in vitro to be specific for cytomegalovirus antigens. Strong co-occurrence of HLA alleles, especially DR and DQ, made assigning TCR associations to individual alleles difficult. Broadly in line with IMGT annotations, most TCR beta V segments showed up in productive rearrangements about 87% or about 30% of the time in an earlier analysis of a few hundred of the donors. The earlier analysis of about 600 of the donors excluded 15 to 20 rarely observed V segments, including chromosome 9 orphons, because counts were too low. Linkage disequilibrium might explain the correlated functional status among segregating V segments, but an unknown experimental factor could not be ruled out. Presence/absence analyses assumed roughly uniform sequencing depth across donors, an assumption that may not hold. HLA typing was unavailable for some donors at each locus, so association tests used only the typed subset. Across donors, most TCR sequences were observed very rarely, whereas some public TCRs were present in many individuals. In this cohort, only TCR beta chains were sequenced, and detectable features were limited by the absence of alpha or paired-chain data. In a later genetic analysis, fewer N-insertions in productive TCRs were reported among donors in an Asian-associated ancestry cluster than the approximately 710-donor mean. A cluster of highly shared sequence variants was judged likely to represent a technical artifact of the sequencing pipeline. The classifier was reported to diagnose cytomegalovirus status with high specificity and sensitivity in both the original and validation cohorts. CMV serostatus was the only immune exposure information available for the cohort. A later analysis reported that several top co-occurrence clusters appeared linked to parvovirus B19, influenza, CMV and Epstein-Barr virus. In a later analysis, most CMV-associated TCR beta chains were found to appear HLA-restricted, with HLA associations seemingly driven largely by CMV exposure. According to the authors, the approach could potentially be generalized to other disease states and immunological phenotypes. In a later analysis, the rate of TCR association differed among HLA loci, with DRB1 alleles having the most associated TCRs and HLA-C alleles having the fewest. A further reported finding was that TCR beta sequences accurately predicted the HLA-A and HLA-B alleles for most subjects in the first cohort. A later analysis found that HLA-associated TCR beta chains were more clonally expanded and had lower generation probabilities than equally common non-associated chains. V-gene and J-gene trimming of TCR beta chains was associated with a missense DCLRE1C variant in a later genetic analysis, and the association was replicated in an independent cohort. The study gave a list of about 160 TCR beta chains associated with cytomegalovirus.

V trim: 7 bases; J trim: 6 bases; unmatched bases: 5. Inclusive of the bounding cysteine and phenylalanine, the CDR3 is 13 residues long. Just CDR3 DNA is preserved here, 39 bases in frame from base 1. In the germline V gene, CDR1 corresponds to ENHRY and CDR2 to SYGVKD. The cohort was made up of approximately 670 healthy bone marrow donors. At the time of sampling, every cohort member was nominally healthy, though immune exposures that went unrecorded were likely present. The donor tested CMV seronegative, placing the donor among the approximately 400 seronegative members of the cohort. A peripheral blood sample was provided by each donor, and peripheral blood mononuclear cells were used for TCR beta sequencing. The Qiagen DNeasy Blood Extraction Kit was used to extract genomic DNA from the blood cell samples. To prepare the library, the immunoSEQ multiplex PCR assay was applied. A mixture of 60 forward primers for TCR Vbeta segments and 13 reverse primers for TCR Jbeta segments was used in the multiplex PCR. Amplification of the CDR3 region of rearranged TCR beta genes was performed with a multiplex PCR assay on genomic DNA. The amplified TCR beta libraries were sequenced on the Illumina HiSeq System as 87-base-pair reads. From the authors' description of their analysis: Across the 600 to 700 repertoires, a later analysis counted roughly 77 million unique TCR beta chains, some 11 million of which were shared by at least two donors. A nearest-neighbor algorithm error-corrected the raw reads and collapsed the reads into unique sequences, merging closely related sequences to remove PCR and sequencing errors. Alignment of CDR3 sequences to IMGT reference sequences was used to assign V, D and J gene segments. For a sequence to be retained, at least a six-nucleotide match to both a V gene segment and a J gene segment was required. Rearrangements were called productive when the CDR3 lacked stop codons and stayed in frame with V and J; all others were non-productive. Following IMGT convention, CDR3 was defined as the stretch from the second conserved V-encoded cysteine up to the conserved J-encoded phenylalanine. Sequences without an unambiguous match to a single V gene segment were excluded from the earlier analysis of about 630 of the donors. An earlier analysis of 450 to 650 of the donors called V segments functional above 56.7% productive rearrangements and segregating when the between-donor standard deviation exceeded 5%. A statistical classification framework was developed to diagnose cytomegalovirus status using the catalog of TCR beta chain sequences. A later analysis assigned V and J genes by comparing TCR nucleotide sequences with IMGT/GENE-DB human TR gene sequences. Using the TCRdist pipeline, a later analysis assigned CDR3 sequences along with most-parsimonious VDJ recombination scenarios. In a later analysis, each TCR beta chain was defined by its CDR3 amino acid sequence together with its V-gene family, and reads without a unique V-gene family were excluded. To address suspected cross-contamination and a sequencing artifact, a later analysis removed some 620 highly shared, low-generation-probability nucleotide sequences. In a later analysis, a clonal expansion index for each public chain was calculated from normalized within-repertoire ranks of inferred template counts. In a later analysis, generation probabilities were computed with a VDJ recombination model fitted to out-of-frame rearrangements, and the resulting probabilities were checked against IGoR. In a later analysis, TCR-TCR, TCR-HLA and TCR-CMV co-occurrence was scored with hypergeometric tests, and a repertoire-size bias correction was applied to TCR pairs. False discovery rates were estimated in a later analysis by permuting HLA or CMV assignments 20 times. A later analysis grouped co-occurring TCRs with DBSCAN, adding TCRdist sequence similarity when clustering within HLA-allele-positive subsets. For co-occurrence clustering, repertoires with fewer than 30,000 or more than 120,000 public chains were excluded, along with roughly 5 repertoires with anomalous nucleotide sharing. TCRdb re-hosts the immuneACCESS table, in-frame sequences only. Its copies lack some clones; in the studies checked, an unresolved V gene accounts for under half of them, and the cause for the rest is not known. V and J calls and clone size are copied from that table; D and trimming were computed from the DNA. The sample table records some 120,000 clones. Approximately 0.99% of the sample comes from the top ten.

What was sequenced was PBMCs. Recombination connected TRBV10-3 to TRBJ2-3, and 9 junction bases match TRBD2. The TCR comes from a man between 18 and 29 years old in good health and CMV-seronegative. The CDR3 is CAIKDAGGDTQYF. The nucleotide sequence reads TGTGCCATCAAGGACGCGGGAGGGGATACGCAGTATTTT.